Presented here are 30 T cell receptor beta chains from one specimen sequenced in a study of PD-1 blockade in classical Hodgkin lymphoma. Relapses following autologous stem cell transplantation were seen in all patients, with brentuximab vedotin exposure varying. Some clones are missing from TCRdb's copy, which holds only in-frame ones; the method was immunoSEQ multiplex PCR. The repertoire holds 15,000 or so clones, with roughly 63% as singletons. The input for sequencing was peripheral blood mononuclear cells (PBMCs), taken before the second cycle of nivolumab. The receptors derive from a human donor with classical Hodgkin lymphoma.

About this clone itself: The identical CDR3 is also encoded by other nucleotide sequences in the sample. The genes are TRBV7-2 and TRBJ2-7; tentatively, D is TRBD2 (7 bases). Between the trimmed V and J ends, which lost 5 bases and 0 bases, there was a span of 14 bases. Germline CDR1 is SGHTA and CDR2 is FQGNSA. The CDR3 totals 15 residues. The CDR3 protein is CASSPSGTFSYEQYF. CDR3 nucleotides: TGTGCCAGCAGCCCAAGCGGGACATTCTCCTACGAGCAGTACTTC.

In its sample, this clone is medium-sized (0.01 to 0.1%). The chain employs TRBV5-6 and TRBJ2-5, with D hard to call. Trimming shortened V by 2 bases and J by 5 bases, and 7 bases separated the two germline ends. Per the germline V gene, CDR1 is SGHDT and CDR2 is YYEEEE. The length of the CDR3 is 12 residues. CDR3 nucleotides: TGTGCCAGCAGCTTTAACGGGGAGACCCAGTACTTC. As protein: CASSFNGETQYF.

This chain's CDR3 is CASPVGESSYNEQFF. The CDR3 DNA sequence: TGTGCCAGCCCCGTGGGGGAAAGCTCCTACAATGAGCAGTTCTTC. The chain uses TRBV6-1 and TRBJ2-1; either TRBD1 or TRBD2 may supply D (5 bases each). The CDR3 extends over 15 amino acids. V was shortened by 8 bases and J by 0 bases, with 14 bases between the two germline ends. Germline loops: CDR1 MNHNS, CDR2 SASEGT.

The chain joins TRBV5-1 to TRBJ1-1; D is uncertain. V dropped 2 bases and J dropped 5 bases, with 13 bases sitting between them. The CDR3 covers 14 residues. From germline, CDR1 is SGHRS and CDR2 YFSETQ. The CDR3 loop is CASSFTSPETEAFF. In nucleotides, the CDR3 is TGCGCCAGCAGCTTTACCAGCCCTGAAACTGAAGCTTTCTTT. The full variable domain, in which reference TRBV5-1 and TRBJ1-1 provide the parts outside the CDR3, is KAGVTQTPRYLIKTRGQQVTLSCSPISGHRSVSWYQQTPGQGLQFLFEYFSETQRNKGNFPGRFSGRQFSNSRSEMNVSTLELGDSALYLCASSFTSPETEAFFGQGTRLTVV.

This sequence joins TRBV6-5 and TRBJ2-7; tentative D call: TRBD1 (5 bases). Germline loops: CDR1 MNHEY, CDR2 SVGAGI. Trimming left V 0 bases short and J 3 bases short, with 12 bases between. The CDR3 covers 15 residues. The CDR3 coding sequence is TGTGCCAGCAGTTACTCGATTGGGGCAGGCTACGAGCAGTACTTC. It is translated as CASSYSIGAGYEQYF.

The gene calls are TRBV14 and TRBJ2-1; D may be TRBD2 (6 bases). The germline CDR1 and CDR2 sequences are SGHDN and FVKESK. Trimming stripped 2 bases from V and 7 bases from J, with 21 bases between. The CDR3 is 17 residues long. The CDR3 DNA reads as TGTGCCAGCAGCCAATTGTGGGGGATCGAGACTAGAAATGAGCAGTTCTTC. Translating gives CASSQLWGIETRNEQFF.

In nucleotides, the CDR3 is TGTGCCAGCAGCCAGACCGAAATCAATCAGCCCCAGCATTTT. Its protein product is CASSQTEINQPQHF. This sequence joins TRBV6-5 and TRBJ1-5; D unclear. Germline-derived CDR1 and CDR2 are MNHEY and SVGAGI. This CDR3 contains 14 residues. The V gene lost 6 bases and the J gene lost 3 bases, with 12 bases spanning the gap.

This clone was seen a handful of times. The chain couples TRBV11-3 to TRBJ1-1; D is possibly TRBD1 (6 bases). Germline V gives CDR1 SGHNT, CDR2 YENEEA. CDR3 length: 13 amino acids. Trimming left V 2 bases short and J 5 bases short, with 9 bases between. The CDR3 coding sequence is TGTGCCAGCAGCTTAACCAGGGGTACTGAAGCTTTCTTT. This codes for CASSLTRGTEAFF.

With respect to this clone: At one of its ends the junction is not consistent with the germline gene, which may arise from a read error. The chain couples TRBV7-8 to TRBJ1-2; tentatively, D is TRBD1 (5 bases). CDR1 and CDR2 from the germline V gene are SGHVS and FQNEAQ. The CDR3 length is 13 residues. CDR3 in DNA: TGTGCCAGCAACAACGGGGGTCGGACGGGCTACGCCTTC. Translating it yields CASNNGGRTGYAF.

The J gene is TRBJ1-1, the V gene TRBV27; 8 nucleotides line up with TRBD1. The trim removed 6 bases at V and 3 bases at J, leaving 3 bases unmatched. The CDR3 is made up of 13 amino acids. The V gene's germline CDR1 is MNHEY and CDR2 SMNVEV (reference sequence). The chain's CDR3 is CASRGQDYTEAFF. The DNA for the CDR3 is TGTGCCAGCAGGGGACAGGATTACACTGAAGCTTTCTTT.

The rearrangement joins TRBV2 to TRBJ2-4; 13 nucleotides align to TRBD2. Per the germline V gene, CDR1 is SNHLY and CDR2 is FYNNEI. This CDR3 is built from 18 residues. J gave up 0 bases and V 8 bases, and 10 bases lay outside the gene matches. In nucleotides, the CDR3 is TGTGCCAGCCTTGGACTAGCGGGGGACTTCTTAGCCAAAAACATTCAGTACTTC. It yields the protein CASLGLAGDFLAKNIQYF.

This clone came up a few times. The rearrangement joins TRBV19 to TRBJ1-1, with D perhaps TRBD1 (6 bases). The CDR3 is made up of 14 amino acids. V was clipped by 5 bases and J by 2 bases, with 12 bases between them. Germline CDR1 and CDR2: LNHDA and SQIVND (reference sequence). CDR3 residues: CASSVGTLNTEAFF. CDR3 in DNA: TGTGCCAGTAGTGTCGGGACACTTAACACTGAAGCTTTCTTT.

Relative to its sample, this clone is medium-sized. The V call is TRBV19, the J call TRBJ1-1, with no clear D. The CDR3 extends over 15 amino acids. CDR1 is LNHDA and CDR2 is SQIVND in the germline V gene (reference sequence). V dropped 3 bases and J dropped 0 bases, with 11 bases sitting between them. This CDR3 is CASSIGGSMNTEAFF. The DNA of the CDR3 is TGTGCCAGTAGTATCGGTGGCAGCATGAACACTGAAGCTTTCTTT.

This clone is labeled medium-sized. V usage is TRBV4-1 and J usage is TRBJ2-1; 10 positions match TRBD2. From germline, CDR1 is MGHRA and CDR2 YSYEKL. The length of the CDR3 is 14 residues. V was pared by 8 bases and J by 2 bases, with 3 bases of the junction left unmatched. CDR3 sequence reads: CASAGTSAYNEQFF. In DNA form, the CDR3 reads TGCGCCAGCGCTGGGACTAGCGCCTACAATGAGCAGTTCTTC.

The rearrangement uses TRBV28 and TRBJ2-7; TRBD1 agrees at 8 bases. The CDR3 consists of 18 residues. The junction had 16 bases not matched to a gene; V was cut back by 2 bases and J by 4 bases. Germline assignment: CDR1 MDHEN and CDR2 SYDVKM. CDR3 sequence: CASSLVDWTGTGVYEQYF. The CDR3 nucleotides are TGTGCCAGCAGTTTAGTTGACTGGACTGGGACAGGAGTATACGAGCAGTACTTC.

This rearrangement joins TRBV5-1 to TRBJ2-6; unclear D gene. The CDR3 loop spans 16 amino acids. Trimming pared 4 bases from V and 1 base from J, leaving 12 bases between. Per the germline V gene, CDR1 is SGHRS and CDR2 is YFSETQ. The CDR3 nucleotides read TGCGCCAGCAGCCCCTGGGGTGAATCTGGGGCCAACGTCCTGACTTTC. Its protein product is CASSPWGESGANVLTF.

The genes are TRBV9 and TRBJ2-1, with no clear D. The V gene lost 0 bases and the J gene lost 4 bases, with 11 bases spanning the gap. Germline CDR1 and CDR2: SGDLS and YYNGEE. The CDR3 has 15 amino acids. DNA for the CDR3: TGTGCCAGCAGCGTAGCTAACGGAGTGTACAATGAGCAGTTCTTC. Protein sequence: CASSVANGVYNEQFF. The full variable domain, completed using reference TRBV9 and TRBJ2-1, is DSGVTQTPKHLITATGQRVTLRCSPRSGDLSVYWYQQSLDQGLQFLIQYYNGEERAKGNILERFSAQQFPDLHSELNLSSLELGDSALYFCASSVANGVYNEQFFGPGTRLTVL.

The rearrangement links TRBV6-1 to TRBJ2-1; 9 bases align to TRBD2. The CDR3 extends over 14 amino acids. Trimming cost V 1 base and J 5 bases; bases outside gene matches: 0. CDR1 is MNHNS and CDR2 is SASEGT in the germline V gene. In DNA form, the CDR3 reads TGTGCCAGCAGTGAAGTAGCGGGAGACAATGAGCAGTTCTTC. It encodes CASSEVAGDNEQFF.

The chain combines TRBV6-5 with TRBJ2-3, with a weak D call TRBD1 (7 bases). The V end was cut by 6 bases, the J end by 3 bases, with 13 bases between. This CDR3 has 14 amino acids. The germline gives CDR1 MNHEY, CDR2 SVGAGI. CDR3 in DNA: TGTGCCAGCAGGCGGGACAGTTTAACAGATACGCAGTATTTT. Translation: CASRRDSLTDTQYF.

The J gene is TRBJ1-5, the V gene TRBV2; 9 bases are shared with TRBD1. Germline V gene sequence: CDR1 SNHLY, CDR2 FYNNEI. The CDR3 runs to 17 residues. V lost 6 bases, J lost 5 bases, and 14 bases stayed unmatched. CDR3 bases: TGTGCCAGCAGGACACAGGGGGCCGCAGGGCAATATCAGCCCCAGCATTTT. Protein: CASRTQGAAGQYQPQHF.

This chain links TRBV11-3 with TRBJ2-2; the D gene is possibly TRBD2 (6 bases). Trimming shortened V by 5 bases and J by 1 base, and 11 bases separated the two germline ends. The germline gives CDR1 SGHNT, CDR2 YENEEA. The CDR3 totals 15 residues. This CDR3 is CASSVGLGNTGELFF. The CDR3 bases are TGTGCCAGCAGCGTGGGACTTGGGAACACCGGGGAGCTGTTTTTT.

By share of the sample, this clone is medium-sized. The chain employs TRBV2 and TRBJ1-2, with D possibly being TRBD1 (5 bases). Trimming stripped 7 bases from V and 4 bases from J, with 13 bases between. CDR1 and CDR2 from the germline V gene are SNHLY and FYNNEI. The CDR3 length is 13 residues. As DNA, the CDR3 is TGTGCCAGCACGCGGACAATTAGCTATGGCTACACCTTC. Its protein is CASTRTISYGYTF.

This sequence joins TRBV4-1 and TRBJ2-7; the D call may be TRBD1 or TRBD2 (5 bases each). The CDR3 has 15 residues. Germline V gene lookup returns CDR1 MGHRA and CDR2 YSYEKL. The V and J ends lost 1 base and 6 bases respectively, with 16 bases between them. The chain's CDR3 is CASSQGGTQLGEQYF. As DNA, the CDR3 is TGCGCCAGCAGCCAAGGGGGGACGCAATTGGGCGAGCAGTACTTC.

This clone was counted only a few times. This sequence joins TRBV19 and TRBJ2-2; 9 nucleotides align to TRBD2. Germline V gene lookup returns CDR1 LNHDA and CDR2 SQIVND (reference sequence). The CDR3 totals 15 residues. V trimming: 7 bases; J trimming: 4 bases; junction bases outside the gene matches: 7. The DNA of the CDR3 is TGTGCCAGTACGGCTAGCGGGATTTTCACCGGGGAGCTGTTTTTT. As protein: CASTASGIFTGELFF.

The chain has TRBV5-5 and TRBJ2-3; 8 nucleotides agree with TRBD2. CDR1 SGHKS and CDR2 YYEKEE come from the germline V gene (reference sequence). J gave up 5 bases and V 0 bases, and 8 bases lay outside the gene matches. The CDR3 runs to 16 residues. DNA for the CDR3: TGTGCCAGCAGCTTGGGGGTAGCGGGGAGGGGAGATACGCAGTATTTT. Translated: CASSLGVAGRGDTQYF.

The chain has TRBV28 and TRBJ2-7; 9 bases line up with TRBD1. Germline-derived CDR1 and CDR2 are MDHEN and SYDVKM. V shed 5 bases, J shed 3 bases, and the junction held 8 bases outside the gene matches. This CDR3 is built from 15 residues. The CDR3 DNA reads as TGTGCCAGCAGTAAATACCGGGACAGGGTCTACGAGCAGTACTTC. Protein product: CASSKYRDRVYEQYF.

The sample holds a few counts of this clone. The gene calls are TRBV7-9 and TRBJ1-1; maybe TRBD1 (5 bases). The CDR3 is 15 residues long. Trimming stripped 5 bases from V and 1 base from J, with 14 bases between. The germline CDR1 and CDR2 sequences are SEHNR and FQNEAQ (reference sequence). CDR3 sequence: CASSPKRDWNTEAFF. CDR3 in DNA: TGTGCCAGCAGCCCTAAGAGGGACTGGAACACTGAAGCTTTCTTT.

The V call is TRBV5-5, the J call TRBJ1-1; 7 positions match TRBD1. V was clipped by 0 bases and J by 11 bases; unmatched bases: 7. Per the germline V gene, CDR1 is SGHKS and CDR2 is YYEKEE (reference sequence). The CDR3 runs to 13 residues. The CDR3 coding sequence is TGTGCCAGCAGCTTGGGTCCGGGACAGTTTGCTTTCTTT. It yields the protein CASSLGPGQFAFF.

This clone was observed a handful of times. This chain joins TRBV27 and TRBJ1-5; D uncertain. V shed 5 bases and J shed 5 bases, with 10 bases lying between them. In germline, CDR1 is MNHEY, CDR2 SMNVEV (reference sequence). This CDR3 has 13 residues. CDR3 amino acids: CASSPWADQPQHF. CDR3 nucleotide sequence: TGTGCCAGCAGTCCCTGGGCAGATCAGCCCCAGCATTTT.

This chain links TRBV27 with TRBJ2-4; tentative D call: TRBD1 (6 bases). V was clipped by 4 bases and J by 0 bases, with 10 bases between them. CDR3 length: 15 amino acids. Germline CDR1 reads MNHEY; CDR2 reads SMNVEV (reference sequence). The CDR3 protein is CASSSPQGAKNIQYF. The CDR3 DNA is TGTGCCAGCAGTTCGCCACAGGGAGCCAAAAACATTCAGTACTTC.